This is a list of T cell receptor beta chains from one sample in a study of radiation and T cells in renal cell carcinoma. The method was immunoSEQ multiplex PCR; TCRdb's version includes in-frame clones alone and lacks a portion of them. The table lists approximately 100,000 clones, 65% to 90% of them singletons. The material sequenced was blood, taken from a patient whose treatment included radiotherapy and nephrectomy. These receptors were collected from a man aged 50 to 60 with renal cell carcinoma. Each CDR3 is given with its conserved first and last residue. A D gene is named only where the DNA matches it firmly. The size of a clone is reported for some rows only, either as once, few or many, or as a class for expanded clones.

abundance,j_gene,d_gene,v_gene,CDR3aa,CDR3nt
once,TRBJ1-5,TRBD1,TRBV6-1,CASRARDRGNQPQHF,TGTGCCAGCAGGGCCCGGGACAGGGGCAATCAGCCCCAGCATTTT
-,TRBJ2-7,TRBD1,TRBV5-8,CASSLWSGGAYEQYF,TGTGCCAGCAGCTTGTGGTCAGGGGGCGCTTACGAGCAGTACTTC
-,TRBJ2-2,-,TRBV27,CASSLLLTGELFF,TGTGCCAGCAGTTTATTACTCACCGGGGAGCTGTTTTTT
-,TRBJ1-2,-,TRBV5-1,CASSLVGSVNYGYTF,TGCGCCAGCAGCTTGGTGGGGTCCGTTAACTATGGCTACACCTTC
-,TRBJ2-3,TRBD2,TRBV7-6,CASSSYWPGGQSTDTQYF,TGTGCCAGCAGCTCTTATTGGCCGGGGGGGCAAAGCACAGATACGCAGTATTTT
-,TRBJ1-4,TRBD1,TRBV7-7,CASSKRQGRINEKLFF,TGTGCTAGCAGCAAGAGACAGGGGCGGATTAATGAAAAACTGTTTTTT
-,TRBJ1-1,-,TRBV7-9,CASSEADEAFF,TGTGCCAGCAGCGAGGCCGATGAAGCTTTCTTT
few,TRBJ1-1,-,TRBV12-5,CASGLVSTEAFF,TGTGCTAGTGGTTTGGTTTCAACTGAAGCTTTCTTT
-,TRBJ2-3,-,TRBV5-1,CASSLEDGRTDTQYF,TGCGCCAGCAGCTTGGAGGATGGGCGGACAGATACGCAGTATTTT
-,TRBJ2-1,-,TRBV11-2,CASGYNREGNEQFF,TGTGCCAGCGGATACAACAGGGAAGGCAATGAGCAGTTCTTC
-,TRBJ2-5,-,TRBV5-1,CASSKETQYF,TGCGCCAGTTCTAAGGAGACCCAGTACTTC
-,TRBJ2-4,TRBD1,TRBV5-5,CASSWTGQGKNIQYF,TGTGCCAGCAGTTGGACAGGGCAAGGCAAAAACATTCAGTACTTC
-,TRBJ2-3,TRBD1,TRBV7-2,CASSLWTGTDTQYF,TGTGCCAGCAGCCTCTGGACAGGAACAGATACGCAGTATTTT
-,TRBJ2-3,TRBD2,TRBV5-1,CASSLWSSGERDTQYF,TGCGCCAGCAGCTTGTGGTCTAGCGGGGAGAGAGATACGCAGTATTTT
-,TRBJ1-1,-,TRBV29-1,CSVDPTDTEAFF,TGCAGCGTTGACCCAACGGACACTGAAGCTTTCTTT
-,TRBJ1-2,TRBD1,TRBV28,CASSTGVFIYGYTF,TGTGCCAGCAGTACAGGGGTTTTTATCTATGGCTACACCTTC
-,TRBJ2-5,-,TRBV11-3,CASSLGTSGFQETQYF,TGTGCCAGCAGCTTAGGGACAAGCGGGTTCCAAGAGACCCAGTACTTC
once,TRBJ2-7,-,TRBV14,CASSLTLGYSYEQYF,TGTGCCAGCAGCCTGACACTGGGTTACTCCTACGAGCAGTACTTC
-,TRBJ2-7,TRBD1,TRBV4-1,CASSQDRNRGLVSYEQYF,TGCGCCAGCAGCCAAGATCGGAACAGGGGGCTAGTTTCCTACGAGCAGTACTTC
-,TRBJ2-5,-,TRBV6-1,CASSIGRFEETQYF,TGTGCCAGCAGCATTGGACGCTTCGAAGAGACCCAGTACTTC
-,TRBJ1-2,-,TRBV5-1,CASSLTENYDGYTF,TGCGCCAGCAGCTTAACAGAGAACTATGATGGCTACACCTTC
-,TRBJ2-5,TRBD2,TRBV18,CASSPSGGPETQYF,TGTGCCAGCTCACCGTCGGGGGGGCCAGAGACCCAGTACTTC
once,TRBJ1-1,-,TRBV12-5,CASGSEGFTEAFF,TGTGCTAGTGGTTCCGAGGGGTTCACTGAAGCTTTCTTT
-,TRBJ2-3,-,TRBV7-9,CASSFLSGGVDTQYF,TGTGCCAGCAGCTTTCTCTCCGGCGGGGTCGATACGCAGTATTTT
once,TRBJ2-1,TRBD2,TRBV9,CASSVSGTANEQFF,TGTGCCAGCAGCGTTAGCGGGACCGCCAATGAGCAGTTCTTC
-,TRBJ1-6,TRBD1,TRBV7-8,CASSTRDRGDNSPLHF,TGTGCCAGCAGCACCCGGGACAGGGGGGATAATTCACCCCTCCACTTT
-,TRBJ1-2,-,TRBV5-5,CASSFHRAELGYTF,TGTGCCAGCAGCTTTCACAGGGCAGAACTTGGCTACACCTTC
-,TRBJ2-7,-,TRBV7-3,CASRPTGSSDEQYF,TGTGCCAGCAGACCTACAGGGTCGAGTGACGAGCAGTACTTC
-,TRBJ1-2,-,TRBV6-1,CASSEFGRNYGYTF,TGTGCCAGCAGTGAATTTGGCCGCAACTATGGCTACACCTTC
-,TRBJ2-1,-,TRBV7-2,CASSLVGSSYNEQFF,TGTGCCAGCAGCTTAGTAGGGAGCTCCTACAATGAGCAGTTCTTC
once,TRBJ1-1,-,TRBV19,CASSTPTETTEAFF,TGTGCCAGTAGTACCCCGACGGAAACCACTGAAGCTTTCTTT
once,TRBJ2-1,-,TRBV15,CATSRSRAISYNEQFF,TGTGCCACCAGCAGAAGTCGGGCCATCTCCTACAATGAGCAGTTCTTC
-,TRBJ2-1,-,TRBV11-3,CASSLDPTEQFF,TGTGCCAGCAGCTTAGATCCGACTGAGCAGTTCTTC
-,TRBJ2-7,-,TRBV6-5,CASREGGRSYEQYF,TGTGCCAGCCGGGAAGGGGGTCGGTCCTACGAGCAGTACTTC
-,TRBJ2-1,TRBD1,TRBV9,CASSATRQGRGQFF,TGTGCCAGCAGCGCCACCCGACAGGGACGGGGGCAGTTCTTC
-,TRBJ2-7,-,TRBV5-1,CASYGGNSYEQYF,TGCGCCTCCTACGGCGGGAACTCCTACGAGCAGTACTTC
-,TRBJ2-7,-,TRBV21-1,CASSVRDTRGYEQYF,TGTGCCAGCAGCGTCCGGGACACAAGGGGCTACGAGCAGTACTTC
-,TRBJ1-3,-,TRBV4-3,CASSRQMDGSSGNTIYF,TGCGCCAGCAGCCGACAGATGGACGGGAGCTCTGGAAACACCATATATTTT
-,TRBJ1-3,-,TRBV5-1,CASSGTRGAGNTIYF,TGCGCCAGCAGCGGCACTAGGGGGGCTGGAAACACCATATATTTT
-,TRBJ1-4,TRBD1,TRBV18,CASSPSQGEAGEKLFF,TGTGCCAGCTCACCCTCACAGGGGGAGGCAGGTGAAAAACTGTTTTTT
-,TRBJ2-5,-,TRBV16,CASSQLSPGEETQYF,TGTGCCAGCAGCCAATTATCTCCAGGAGAAGAGACCCAGTACTTC
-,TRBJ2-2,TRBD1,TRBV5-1,CASSEPGQGTGELFF,TGCGCCAGCAGCGAACCGGGACAGGGCACCGGGGAGCTGTTTTTT
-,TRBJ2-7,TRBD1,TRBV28,CASSSRDRDYEQYF,TGTGCCAGCAGTTCTCGGGACAGGGACTACGAGCAGTACTTC
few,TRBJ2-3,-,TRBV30,CAWSVSWGEASTDTQYF,TGTGCCTGGAGTGTATCGTGGGGGGAGGCTAGCACAGATACGCAGTATTTT
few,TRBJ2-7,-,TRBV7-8,CASSLDPFGHGVPSEQYF,TGTGCCAGCAGCTTAGATCCTTTCGGCCATGGGGTGCCGAGCGAGCAGTACTTC
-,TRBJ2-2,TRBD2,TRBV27,CASSWGLAGPNTGELFF,TGTGCCAGCAGTTGGGGACTAGCGGGACCGAACACCGGGGAGCTGTTTTTT
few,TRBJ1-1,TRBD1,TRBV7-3,CASSSGQTTEAFF,TGTGCCAGCAGCTCGGGACAGACCACTGAAGCTTTCTTT
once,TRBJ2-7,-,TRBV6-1,CASSTQAGSYEQYF,TGTGCCAGCAGTACCCAGGCGGGCTCCTACGAGCAGTACTTC
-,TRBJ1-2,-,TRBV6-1,CASSGGVGGGYTF,TGTGCCAGCAGTGGAGGGGTCGGAGGGGGCTACACCTTC
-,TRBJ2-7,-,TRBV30,CAWSGRVLVQYF,TGTGCCTGGAGTGGAAGGGTTTTGGTGCAGTACTTC
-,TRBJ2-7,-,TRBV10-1,CASSVGKVIGEQYF,TGCGCCAGCAGTGTGGGGAAAGTGATCGGGGAGCAGTACTTC
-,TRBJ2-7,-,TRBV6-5,CASRIQGTSYEQYF,TGTGCCAGCAGGATACAGGGCACCTCCTACGAGCAGTACTTC
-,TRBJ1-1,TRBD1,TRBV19,CASSQTGVNTEAFF,TGTGCCAGTAGCCAGACAGGGGTTAACACTGAAGCTTTCTTT
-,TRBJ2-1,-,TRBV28,CASSLLGGARQFF,TGTGCCAGCAGTTTACTCGGAGGTGCGCGGCAGTTCTTC
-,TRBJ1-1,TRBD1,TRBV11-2,CASSLTGGNTEAFF,TGTGCCAGCAGCTTAACAGGGGGTAACACTGAAGCTTTCTTT
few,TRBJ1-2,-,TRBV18,CASSQRGGEGYTF,TGTGCCAGCTCCCAGCGGGGAGGAGAGGGCTACACCTTC
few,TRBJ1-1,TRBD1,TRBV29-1,CSVEGTGNTEAFF,TGCAGCGTTGAAGGGACAGGGAACACTGAAGCTTTCTTT
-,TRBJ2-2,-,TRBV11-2,CASSPSGVSTGELFF,TGTGCCAGCAGCCCATCAGGGGTAAGCACCGGGGAGCTGTTTTTT
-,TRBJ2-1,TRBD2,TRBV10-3,CAITGLAGGLGEQFF,TGTGCCATCACGGGCCTAGCGGGAGGTTTGGGTGAGCAGTTCTTC